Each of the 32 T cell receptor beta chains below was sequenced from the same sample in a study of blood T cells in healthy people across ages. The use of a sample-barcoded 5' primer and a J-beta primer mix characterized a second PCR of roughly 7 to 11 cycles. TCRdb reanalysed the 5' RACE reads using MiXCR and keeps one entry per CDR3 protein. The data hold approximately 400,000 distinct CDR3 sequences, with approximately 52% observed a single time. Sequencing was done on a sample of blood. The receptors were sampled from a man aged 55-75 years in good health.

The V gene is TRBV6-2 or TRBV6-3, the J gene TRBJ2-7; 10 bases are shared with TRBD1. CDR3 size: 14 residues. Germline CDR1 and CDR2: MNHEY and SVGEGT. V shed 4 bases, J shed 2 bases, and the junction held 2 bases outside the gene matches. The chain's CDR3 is CASSFDRGPYEQYF. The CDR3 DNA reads TGTGCCAGCAGTTTCGACAGGGGGCCCTACGAGCAGTACTTC.

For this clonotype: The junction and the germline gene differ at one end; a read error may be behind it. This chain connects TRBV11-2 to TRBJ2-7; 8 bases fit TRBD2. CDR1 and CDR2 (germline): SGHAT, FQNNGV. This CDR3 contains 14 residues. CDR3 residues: CASSPSGQPYEQYF. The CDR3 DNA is TGCGCCAGCAGCCCTAGCGGGCAGCCCTACGAGCAGTACTTC.

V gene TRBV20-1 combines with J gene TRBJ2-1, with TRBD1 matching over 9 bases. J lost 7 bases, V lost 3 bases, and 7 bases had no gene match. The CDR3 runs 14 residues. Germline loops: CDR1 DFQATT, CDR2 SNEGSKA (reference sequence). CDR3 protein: CSASNRQGGNEQFF. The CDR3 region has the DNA TGCAGTGCTAGTAACAGACAGGGGGGGAATGAGCAGTTCTTC.

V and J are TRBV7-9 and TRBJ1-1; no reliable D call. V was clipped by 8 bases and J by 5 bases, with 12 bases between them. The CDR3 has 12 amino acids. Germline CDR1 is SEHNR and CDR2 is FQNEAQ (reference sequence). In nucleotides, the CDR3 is TGTGCCAGCGGACGGGGAGGTACTGAAGCTTTCTTT. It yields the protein CASGRGGTEAFF.

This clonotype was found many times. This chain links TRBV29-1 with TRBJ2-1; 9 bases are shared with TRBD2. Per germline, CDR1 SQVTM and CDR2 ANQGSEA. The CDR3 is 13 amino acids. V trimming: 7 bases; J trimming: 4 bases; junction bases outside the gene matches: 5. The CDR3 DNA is TGCAGCGGCCGACTAGCGGTTTACAATGAGCAGTTCTTC. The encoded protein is CSGRLAVYNEQFF.

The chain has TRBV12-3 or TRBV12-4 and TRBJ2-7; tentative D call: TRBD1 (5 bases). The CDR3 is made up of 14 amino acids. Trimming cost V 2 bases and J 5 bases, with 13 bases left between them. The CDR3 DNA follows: TGTGCCAGCAGTTTATCGGTCAGGGATCACGAGCAGTACTTC. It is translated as CASSLSVRDHEQYF.

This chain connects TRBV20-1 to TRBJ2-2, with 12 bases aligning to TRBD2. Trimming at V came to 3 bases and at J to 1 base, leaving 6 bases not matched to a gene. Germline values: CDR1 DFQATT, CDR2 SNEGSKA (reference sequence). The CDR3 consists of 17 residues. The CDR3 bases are TGCAGTGCTAGTCTGCTAGCGGGGGGGCGGAACACCGGGGAGCTGTTTTTT. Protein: CSASLLAGGRNTGELFF.

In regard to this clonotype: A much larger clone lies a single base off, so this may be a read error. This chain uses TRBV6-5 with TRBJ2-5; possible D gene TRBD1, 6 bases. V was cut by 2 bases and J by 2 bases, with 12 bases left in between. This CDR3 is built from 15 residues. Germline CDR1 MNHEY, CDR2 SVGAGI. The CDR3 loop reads CASSYAGTMQETQYF. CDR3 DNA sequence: TGTGCCAGCAGTTACGCAGGGACAATGCAAGAGACCCAGTACTTC.

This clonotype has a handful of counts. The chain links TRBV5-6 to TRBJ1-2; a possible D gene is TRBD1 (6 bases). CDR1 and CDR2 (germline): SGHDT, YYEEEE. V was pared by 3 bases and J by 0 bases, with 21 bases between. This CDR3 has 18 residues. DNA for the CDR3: TGTGCCAGCAGCTCCAGAAGGGCAGGGGACCGAGCTAACTATGGCTACACCTTC. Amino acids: CASSSRRAGDRANYGYTF.

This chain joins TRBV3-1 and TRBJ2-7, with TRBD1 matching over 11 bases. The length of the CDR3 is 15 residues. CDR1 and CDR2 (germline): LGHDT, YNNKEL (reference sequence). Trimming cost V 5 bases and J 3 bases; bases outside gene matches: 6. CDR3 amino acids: CASSDDGTGGYEQYF. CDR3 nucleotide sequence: TGTGCCAGCAGCGATGATGGGACAGGGGGCTACGAGCAGTACTTC.

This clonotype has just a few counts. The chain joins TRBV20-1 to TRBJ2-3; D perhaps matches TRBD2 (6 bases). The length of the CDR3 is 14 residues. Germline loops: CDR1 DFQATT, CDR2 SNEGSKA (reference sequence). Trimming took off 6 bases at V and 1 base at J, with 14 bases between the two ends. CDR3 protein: CSAKSGLGTDTQYF. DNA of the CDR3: TGCAGTGCGAAGTCGGGACTCGGCACAGATACGCAGTATTTT.

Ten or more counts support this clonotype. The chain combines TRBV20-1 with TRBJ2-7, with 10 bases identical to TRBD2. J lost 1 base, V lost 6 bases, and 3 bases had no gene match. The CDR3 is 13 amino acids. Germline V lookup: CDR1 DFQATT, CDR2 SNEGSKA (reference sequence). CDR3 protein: CSAPSGRSYEQYF. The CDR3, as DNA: TGCAGTGCCCCTAGCGGGAGATCCTACGAGCAGTACTTC.

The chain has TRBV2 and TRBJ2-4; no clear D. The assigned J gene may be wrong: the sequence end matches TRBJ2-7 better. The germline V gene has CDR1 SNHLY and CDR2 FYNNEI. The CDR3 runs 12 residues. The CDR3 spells CASSEEGLEQYF. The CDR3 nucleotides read TGTGCCAGCAGTGAAGAGGGTCTCGAGCAGTACTTC.

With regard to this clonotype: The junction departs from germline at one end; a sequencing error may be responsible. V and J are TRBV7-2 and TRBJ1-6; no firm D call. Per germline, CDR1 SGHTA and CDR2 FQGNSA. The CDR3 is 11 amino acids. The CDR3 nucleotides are TGTGCCAGCAGCTCTGATTCACTCCTCCACTTT. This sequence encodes CASSSDSLLHF.

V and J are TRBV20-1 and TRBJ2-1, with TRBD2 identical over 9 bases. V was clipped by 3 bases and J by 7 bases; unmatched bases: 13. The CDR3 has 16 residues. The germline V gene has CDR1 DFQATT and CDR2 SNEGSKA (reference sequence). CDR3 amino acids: CSASSVLAGVRNEQFF. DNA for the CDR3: TGCAGTGCTAGCAGTGTGTTAGCGGGAGTTAGGAATGAGCAGTTCTTC.

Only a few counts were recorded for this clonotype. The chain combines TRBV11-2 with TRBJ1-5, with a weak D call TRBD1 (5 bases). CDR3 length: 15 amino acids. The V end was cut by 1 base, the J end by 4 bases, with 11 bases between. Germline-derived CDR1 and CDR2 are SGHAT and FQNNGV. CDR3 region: CASSLAVGGNQPQHF. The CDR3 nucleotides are TGTGCCAGCAGCTTAGCGGTTGGGGGGAATCAGCCCCAGCATTTT.

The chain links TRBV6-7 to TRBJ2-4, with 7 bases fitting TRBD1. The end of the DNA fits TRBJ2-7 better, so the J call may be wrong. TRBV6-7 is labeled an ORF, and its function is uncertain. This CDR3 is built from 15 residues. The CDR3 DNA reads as TGTGCCAGCAGTTCCCGACAGGGATATAGCTACGAGCAGTACTTC. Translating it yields CASSSRQGYSYEQYF.

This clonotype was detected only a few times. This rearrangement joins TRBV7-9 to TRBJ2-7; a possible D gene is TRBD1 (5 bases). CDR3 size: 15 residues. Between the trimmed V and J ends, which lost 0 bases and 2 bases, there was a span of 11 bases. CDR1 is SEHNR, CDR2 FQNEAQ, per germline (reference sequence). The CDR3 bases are TGTGCCAGCAGCTTAGCGGACCTAGGGGCCTACGAGCAGTACTTC. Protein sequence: CASSLADLGAYEQYF. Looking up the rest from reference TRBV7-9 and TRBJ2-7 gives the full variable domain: DTGVSQNPRHKITKRGQNVTFRCDPISEHNRLYWYRQTLGQGPEFLTYFQNEAQLEKSRLLSDRFSAERPKGSFSTLEIQRTEQGDSAMYLCASSLADLGAYEQYFGPGTRLTVT.

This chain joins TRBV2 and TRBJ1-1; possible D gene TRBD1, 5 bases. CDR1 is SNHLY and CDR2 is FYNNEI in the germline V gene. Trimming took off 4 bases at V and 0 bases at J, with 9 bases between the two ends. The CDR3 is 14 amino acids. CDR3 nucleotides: TGTGCCAGCAGTGCAACGACAGTGAACACTGAAGCTTTCTTT. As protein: CASSATTVNTEAFF. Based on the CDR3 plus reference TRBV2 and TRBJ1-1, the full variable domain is EPEVTQTPSHQVTQMGQEVILRCVPISNHLYFYWYRQILGQKVEFLVSFYNNEISEKSEIFDDQFSVERPDGSNFTLKIRSTKLEDSAMYFCASSATTVNTEAFFGQGTRLTVV.

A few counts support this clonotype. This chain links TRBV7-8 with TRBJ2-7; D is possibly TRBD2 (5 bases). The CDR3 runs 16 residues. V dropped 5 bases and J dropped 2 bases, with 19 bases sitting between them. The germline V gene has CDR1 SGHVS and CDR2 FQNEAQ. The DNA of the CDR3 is TGTGCCAGCAGCCATATAAGATCGGGGTGGGCCTACGAGCAGTACTTC. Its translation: CASSHIRSGWAYEQYF.

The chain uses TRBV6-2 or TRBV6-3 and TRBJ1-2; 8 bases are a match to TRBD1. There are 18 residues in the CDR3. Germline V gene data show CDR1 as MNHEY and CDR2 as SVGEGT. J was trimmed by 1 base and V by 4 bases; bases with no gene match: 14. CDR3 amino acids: CASSSPRGRYVINYGYTF. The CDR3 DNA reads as TGTGCCAGCAGTTCCCCCAGGGGGCGATATGTAATTAACTATGGCTACACCTTC.

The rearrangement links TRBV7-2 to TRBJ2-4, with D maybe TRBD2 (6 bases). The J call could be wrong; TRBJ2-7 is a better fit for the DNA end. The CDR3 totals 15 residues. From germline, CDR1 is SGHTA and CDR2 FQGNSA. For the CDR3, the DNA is TGTGCCAGCAGCTCCCAAGCGGGTCTCACCTACGAGCAGTACTTC. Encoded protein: CASSSQAGLTYEQYF.

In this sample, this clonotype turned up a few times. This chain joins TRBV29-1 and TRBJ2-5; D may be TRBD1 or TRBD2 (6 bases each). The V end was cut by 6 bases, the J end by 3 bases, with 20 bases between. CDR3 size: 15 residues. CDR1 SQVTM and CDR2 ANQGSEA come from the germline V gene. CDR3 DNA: TGCAGCGTGGACTCTATTTCGGGGGCAAAAGAGACCCAGTACTTC. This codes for CSVDSISGAKETQYF.

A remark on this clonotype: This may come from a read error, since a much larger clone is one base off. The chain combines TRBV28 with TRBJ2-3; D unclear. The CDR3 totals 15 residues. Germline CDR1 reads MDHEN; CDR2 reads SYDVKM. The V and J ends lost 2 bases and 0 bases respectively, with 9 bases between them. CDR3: CASSLAQPSTDTQYF. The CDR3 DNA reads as TGTGCCAGCAGTTTAGCACAGCCTAGCACAGATACGCAGTATTTT.

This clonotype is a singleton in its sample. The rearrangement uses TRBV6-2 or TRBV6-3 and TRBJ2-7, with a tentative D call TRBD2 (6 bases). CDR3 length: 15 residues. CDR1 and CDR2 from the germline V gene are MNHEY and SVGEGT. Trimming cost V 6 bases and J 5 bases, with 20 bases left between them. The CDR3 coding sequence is TGTGCCAGCAGACAACTCGGGGGAGTAAGGAACGAGCAGTACTTC. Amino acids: CASRQLGGVRNEQYF.

The CDR3 here is CASSPTPGTPNYGYTF. The CDR3, as DNA: TGTGCCAGCTCACCGACCCCCGGGACACCAAACTATGGCTACACCTTC. The chain links TRBV18 to TRBJ1-2; the D gene is possibly TRBD1 (6 bases). The CDR3 is 16 residues long. The V end lost 3 bases, the J end lost 2 bases, and 16 bases lay between the germline ends. Germline assignment: CDR1 KGHSH and CDR2 LQKENI.

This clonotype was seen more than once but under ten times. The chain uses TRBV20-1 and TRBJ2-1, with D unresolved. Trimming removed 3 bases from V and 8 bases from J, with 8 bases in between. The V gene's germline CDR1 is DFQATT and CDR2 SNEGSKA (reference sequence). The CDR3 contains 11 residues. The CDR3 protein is CSASLVHEQFF. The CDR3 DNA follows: TGCAGTGCTAGTTTGGTCCATGAGCAGTTCTTC.

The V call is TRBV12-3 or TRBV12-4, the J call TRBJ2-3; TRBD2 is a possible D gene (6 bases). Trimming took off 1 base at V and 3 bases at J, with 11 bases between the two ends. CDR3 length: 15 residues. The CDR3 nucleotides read TGTGCCAGCAGTTTAGGGCGGGGCTCGACAGATACGCAGTATTTT. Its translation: CASSLGRGSTDTQYF.

The CDR3 bases are TGCGCCAGCGGGGGGGCATCCACAGATACGCAGTATTTT. Translation: CASGGASTDTQYF. The J gene is TRBJ2-3, the V gene TRBV5-1; D may be TRBD2 (7 bases). Germline CDR1 SGHRS, CDR2 YFSETQ. Trimming cost V 7 bases and J 2 bases, with 11 bases left between them. The CDR3 loop spans 13 amino acids.

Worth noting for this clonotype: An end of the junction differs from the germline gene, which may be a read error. CDR3 DNA sequence: TGCAGTGCTGGAGGGGGTCAGAACTGTGGCTACACCTTC. It codes for CSAGGGQNCGYTF. The J gene is TRBJ1-2, the V gene TRBV20-1, with D perhaps TRBD1 (6 bases). The CDR3 has 13 residues. The germline V gene encodes CDR1 DFQATT and CDR2 SNEGSKA (reference sequence).

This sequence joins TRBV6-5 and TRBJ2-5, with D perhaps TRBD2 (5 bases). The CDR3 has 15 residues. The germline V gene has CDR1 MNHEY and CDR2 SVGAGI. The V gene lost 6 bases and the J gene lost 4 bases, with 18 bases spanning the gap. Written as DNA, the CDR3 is TGTGCCAGCAGCGCCCGGCGGGCCGGACCAGAGACCCAGTACTTC. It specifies CASSARRAGPETQYF.

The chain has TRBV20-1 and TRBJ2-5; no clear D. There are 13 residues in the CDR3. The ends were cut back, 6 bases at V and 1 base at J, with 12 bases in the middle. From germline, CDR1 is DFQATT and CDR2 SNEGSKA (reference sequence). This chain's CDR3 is CSASLNGQETQYF. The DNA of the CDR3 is TGCAGTGCCTCATTGAACGGCCAAGAGACCCAGTACTTC.